The 23 T cell receptor beta chains below were found in one sample sequenced in a study of T cells in Graves' hyperthyroidism and ophthalmopathy. RNA transcripts yielded amplified TCR beta CDR3 regions. The TCR CDR3 was amplified in a first-round RT-PCR using the HTBI primer set. One entry per CDR3 protein results from TCRdb running MiXCR on the multiplex PCR reads. The table has around 600,000 distinct CDR3 sequences, more than 14% seen once. The sample consisted of blood. All receptors derive from a woman in her fifties or sixties with Graves' ophthalmopathy.

This clonotype was picked up a small number of times. This may be a read error: a much more frequent sequence differs by one nucleotide. The V and J genes are TRBV3-1 and TRBJ2-1, with D maybe TRBD1 (5 bases). Germline CDR1 and CDR2: LGHDT and YNNKEL (reference sequence). V was clipped by 0 bases and J by 3 bases, with 18 bases between them. CDR3 size: 18 residues. In nucleotides, the CDR3 is TGTGCCAGCAGCCAAGATATCGATCCAGGGTTTAACTACAATGAGCAGTTCTTC. Its protein is CASSQDIDPGFNYNEQFF.

In its sample, this clonotype was seen a few times. The rearrangement joins TRBV6-5 to TRBJ2-2, with 8 bases that match TRBD1. This CDR3 spans 18 amino acids. V shed 0 bases, J shed 1 base, and the junction held 7 bases outside the gene matches. Germline V gene lookup returns CDR1 MNHEY and CDR2 SVGAGI. The CDR3 loop reads CASSYSRTGWGNTGELFF. For the CDR3, the DNA is TGTGCCAGCAGTTACTCGAGGACAGGGTGGGGGAACACCGGGGAGCTGTTTTTT.

Ten or more counts support this clonotype. The rearrangement joins TRBV28 to TRBJ2-7; the D gene could be TRBD1 or TRBD2 (6 bases each). Germline V CDR1 and CDR2: MDHEN, SYDVKM. Trimming stripped 6 bases from V and 4 bases from J, with 10 bases between. CDR3 length: 12 amino acids. In DNA, the CDR3 is TGTGCCAGCAGCTTAGGGGGGTACGAGCAGTACTTC. It specifies CASSLGGYEQYF.

The rearrangement uses TRBV6-1 and TRBJ2-5; 7 nucleotides align to TRBD1. This CDR3 has 14 amino acids. V lost 5 bases to trimming and J lost 1 base; unmatched junction nucleotides: 4. Germline values: CDR1 MNHNS, CDR2 SASEGT. The CDR3 DNA sequence: TGTGCCAGCAGTAGGACAGGCTTCCAAGAGACCCAGTACTTC. Its translation: CASSRTGFQETQYF.

This clonotype was seen at least ten times. The CDR3 loop is CASISGGPSYNEQFF. DNA of the CDR3: TGTGCCAGCATTTCCGGCGGTCCCTCCTACAATGAGCAGTTCTTC. V gene TRBV28 combines with J gene TRBJ2-1; D remains unclear. With 7 bases removed from V and 0 bases from J, the gap between germline ends came to 13 bases. CDR1 and CDR2 (germline): MDHEN, SYDVKM. The CDR3 is 15 amino acids.

This chain uses TRBV12-5 with TRBJ2-7, with D perhaps given as TRBD1 or TRBD2 (5 bases each). The CDR3 runs to 12 residues. Germline V CDR1 and CDR2: LGHNT, FRNRAP. Between the trimmed V and J ends, which lost 2 bases and 5 bases, there was a span of 7 bases. CDR3 in amino acids: CASGLWGNEQYF. In DNA, the CDR3 is TGTGCTAGTGGTTTGTGGGGGAACGAGCAGTACTTC.

This clonotype was seen repeatedly, ten times or more. This chain connects TRBV10-2 to TRBJ2-3; 10 bases agree with TRBD2. Germline trimming cut 4 bases from V and 1 base from J; bases unmatched to any gene: 8. There are 17 residues in the CDR3. Looked up from germline, CDR1 is WSHSY and CDR2 is SAAADI. CDR3 residues: CASSVAGGRTGTDTQYF. The CDR3 DNA reads TGCGCCAGCAGTGTAGCGGGAGGTCGGACTGGCACAGATACGCAGTATTTT.

This clonotype showed up many times. The rearrangement links TRBV27 to TRBJ2-7; 9 nucleotides agree with TRBD1. V gave up 2 bases and J gave up 6 bases; unmatched junction bases: 5. CDR3 length: 14 amino acids. Germline CDR1 MNHEY, CDR2 SMNVEV (reference sequence). The CDR3 region has the DNA TGTGCCAGCAGTTTACTGGGACAGGGTGGCGAGCAGTACTTC. It specifies CASSLLGQGGEQYF.

This clonotype was observed many times. This chain links TRBV20-1 with TRBJ2-7; weak D call: TRBD2 (5 bases). CDR1 DFQATT and CDR2 SNEGSKA come from the germline V gene (reference sequence). This CDR3 is built from 15 residues. Trimming removed 6 bases from V and 3 bases from J, with 21 bases in between. The CDR3 coding sequence is TGCAGTGCAACGGAGAGACTATCCCCTTTCTACGAGCAGTACTTC. Its translation: CSATERLSPFYEQYF.

This clonotype appeared a few times. This rearrangement joins TRBV27 to TRBJ2-3, with D perhaps matching TRBD1 (6 bases). The CDR3 is 14 amino acids. CDR1 and CDR2 (germline): MNHEY, SMNVEV (reference sequence). Trimming removed 5 bases from V and 9 bases from J, with 18 bases in between. CDR3 residues: CASSPTGTLGTQYF. CDR3 sequence (DNA): TGTGCCAGCAGTCCGACCGGGACATTGGGCACGCAGTATTTT.

The chain couples TRBV7-9 to TRBJ2-1; 9 bases are a match to TRBD2. The J segment lost 0 bases and the V segment lost 4 bases, leaving 7 bases of the junction unmatched. Germline V gene lookup returns CDR1 SEHNR and CDR2 FQNEAQ (reference sequence). This CDR3 comprises 17 residues. The CDR3 sequence: CASSSKSSGSSYNEQFF. The CDR3 DNA follows: TGTGCCAGCAGCTCTAAAAGTAGCGGGAGCTCCTACAATGAGCAGTTCTTC.

V gene TRBV30 combines with J gene TRBJ2-1; no reliable D call. Per the germline V gene, CDR1 is GTSNPN and CDR2 is SVGIG (reference sequence). The CDR3 is made up of 14 amino acids. Between the trimmed V and J ends, which lost 0 bases and 5 bases, there was a span of 11 bases. CDR3 in DNA: TGTGCCTGGAGTGTAGGGCTGACCCACAATGAGCAGTTCTTC. Amino acids: CAWSVGLTHNEQFF.

The rearrangement links TRBV27 to TRBJ1-1, with TRBD1 identical over 7 bases. The CDR3 extends over 14 amino acids. Losses at the gene ends were 5 bases for V and 4 bases for J; bases not matched to a gene: 7. Germline-derived CDR1 and CDR2 are MNHEY and SMNVEV (reference sequence). The CDR3 bases are TGTGCCAGCAGTAAGACAGGGTTTGGCACTGAAGCTTTCTTT. Its translation: CASSKTGFGTEAFF.

This clonotype was counted ten times or more. This chain links TRBV30 with TRBJ2-5; D not certain. Trimming pared 1 base from V and 4 bases from J, leaving 10 bases between. This CDR3 has 13 amino acids. Per the germline V gene, CDR1 is GTSNPN and CDR2 is SVGIG (reference sequence). The DNA for the CDR3 is TGTGCCTGGAGTGGTGGGCACGGAGAGACCCAGTACTTC. Its translation is CAWSGGHGETQYF.

The gene calls are TRBV7-3 and TRBJ2-1; the D gene is possibly TRBD1 (8 bases). Germline assignment: CDR1 SGHTA and CDR2 FQGTGA. This CDR3 region has 18 residues. V lost 1 base and J lost 4, with 20 bases in between. The CDR3 DNA follows: TGTGCCAGCAGCTTAAGTCACGGGGGGACAGGACGGTACAATGAGCAGTTCTTC. Protein product: CASSLSHGGTGRYNEQFF.

This clonotype was counted a few times. The junction differs from germline at one of its ends, possibly a read error. The rearrangement joins TRBV20-1 to TRBJ2-5; weak D call: TRBD2 (5 bases). This CDR3 comprises 16 residues. Germline values: CDR1 DFQATT, CDR2 SNEGSKA (reference sequence). The CDR3 DNA reads TGCAGTACTAGAGCCTACGAGGCTAGGTACCAAGAGACCCAGTACTTC. Protein: CSTRAYEARYQETQYF.

Comments on this clonotype: Sequence at one end of the junction differs from germline and may be a read error. V is TRBV7-9 and J is TRBJ1-3; D remains unclear. The CDR3 contains 15 residues. Germline V gene lookup returns CDR1 SEHNR and CDR2 FQNEAQ (reference sequence). The CDR3 loop is CASRPGPPVGSTIYF. In DNA, the CDR3 is TGTGCCAGCAGGCCTGGACCGCCGGTCGGAAGCACCATATATTTT. The entire variable domain, with the rest obtained from reference TRBV7-9 and TRBJ1-3, is as follows: DTGVSQNPRHKITKRGQNVTFRCDPISEHNRLYWYRQTLGQGPEFLTYFQNEAQLEKSRLLSDRFSAERPKGSFSTLEIQRTEQGDSAMYLCASRPGPPVGSTIYFGEGSWLTVV.

The chain combines TRBV5-1 with TRBJ1-1; tentative D call: TRBD1 (5 bases). CDR3 size: 14 residues. Germline CDR1 and CDR2: SGHRS and YFSETQ. Trimming took off 3 bases at V and 1 base at J, with 10 bases between the two ends. The CDR3 region is CASSWGPQNTEAFF. In nucleotides, the CDR3 is TGCGCCAGCAGCTGGGGACCGCAGAACACTGAAGCTTTCTTT.

The V call is TRBV24-1, the J call TRBJ2-3; 10 bases align to TRBD2. Trimming cost V 7 bases and J 3 bases; bases outside gene matches: 6. Germline V gene data show CDR1 as KGHDR and CDR2 as SFDVKD. The CDR3 contains 15 residues. The CDR3 is CATRRAGGPTDTQYF. The CDR3 bases are TGTGCCACCAGACGAGCGGGAGGGCCAACAGATACGCAGTATTTT.

This clonotype was observed many times. This sequence joins TRBV12-3 or TRBV12-4 and TRBJ2-2; 8 bases fit TRBD1. The length of the CDR3 is 14 residues. Trimming cost V 5 bases and J 7 bases; bases outside gene matches: 6. The CDR3 DNA reads TGTGCCAGCAGTCCACGGACAGGGATCGGGGAGCTGTTTTTT. Its translation: CASSPRTGIGELFF.

This clonotype was detected only a few times. The chain couples TRBV9 to TRBJ1-5, with D perhaps TRBD1 (6 bases). The V and J ends lost 4 bases and 2 bases respectively, with 13 bases between them. The CDR3 is 15 residues long. Per germline, CDR1 SGDLS and CDR2 YYNGEE. CDR3 protein: CASSKQGRGNQPQHF. The CDR3 DNA is TGTGCCAGCAGCAAACAGGGAAGGGGCAATCAGCCCCAGCATTTT.

This clonotype showed up many times. V usage is TRBV20-1 and J usage is TRBJ2-2; 12 bases map to TRBD1. The germline V gene encodes CDR1 DFQATT and CDR2 SNEGSKA (reference sequence). V was clipped by 2 bases and J by 4 bases; unmatched bases: 5. This CDR3 contains 16 residues. CDR3: CSARYPGQGATGELFF. The CDR3 DNA reads as TGCAGTGCTAGATACCCGGGACAGGGGGCCACCGGGGAGCTGTTTTTT.

Concerning this clonotype itself: A much more abundant neighbour one base away suggests this may be a read error. The V gene is TRBV29-1, the J gene TRBJ2-7; 7 nucleotides agree with TRBD1. The germline gives CDR1 SQVTM, CDR2 ANQGSEA. This CDR3 has 13 residues. This CDR3 reads CSYRDSPIDEQCF. CDR3 in DNA: TGCAGCTACCGGGACAGCCCGATCGACGAGCAGTGCTTC.